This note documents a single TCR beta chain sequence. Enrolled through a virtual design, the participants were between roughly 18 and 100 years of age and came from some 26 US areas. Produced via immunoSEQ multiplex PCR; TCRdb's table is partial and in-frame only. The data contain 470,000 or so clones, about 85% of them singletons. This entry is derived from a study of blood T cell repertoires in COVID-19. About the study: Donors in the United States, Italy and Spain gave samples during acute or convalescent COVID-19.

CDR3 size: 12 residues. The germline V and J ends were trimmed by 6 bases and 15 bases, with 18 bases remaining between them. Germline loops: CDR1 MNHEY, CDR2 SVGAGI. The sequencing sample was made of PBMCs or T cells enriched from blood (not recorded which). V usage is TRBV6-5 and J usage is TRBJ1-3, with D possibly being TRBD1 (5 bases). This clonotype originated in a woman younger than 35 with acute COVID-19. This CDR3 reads CASSPAPGVQYF. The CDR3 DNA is TGTGCCAGCAGCCCAGCCCCGGGGGTCCAATATTTT.